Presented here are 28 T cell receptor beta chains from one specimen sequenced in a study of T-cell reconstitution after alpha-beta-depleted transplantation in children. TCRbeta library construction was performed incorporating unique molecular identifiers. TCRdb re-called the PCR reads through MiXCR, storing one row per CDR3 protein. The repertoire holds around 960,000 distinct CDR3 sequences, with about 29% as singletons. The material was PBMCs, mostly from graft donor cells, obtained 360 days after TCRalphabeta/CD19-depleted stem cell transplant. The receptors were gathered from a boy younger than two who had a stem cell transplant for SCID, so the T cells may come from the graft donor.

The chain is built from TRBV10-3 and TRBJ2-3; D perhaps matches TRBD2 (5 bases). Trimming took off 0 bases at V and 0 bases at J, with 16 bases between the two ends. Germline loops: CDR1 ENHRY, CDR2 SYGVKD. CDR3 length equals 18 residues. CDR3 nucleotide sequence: TGTGCCATCAGTGAGTCGATGAGCGGTGAATCTAGCACAGATACGCAGTATTTT. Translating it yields CAISESMSGESSTDTQYF.

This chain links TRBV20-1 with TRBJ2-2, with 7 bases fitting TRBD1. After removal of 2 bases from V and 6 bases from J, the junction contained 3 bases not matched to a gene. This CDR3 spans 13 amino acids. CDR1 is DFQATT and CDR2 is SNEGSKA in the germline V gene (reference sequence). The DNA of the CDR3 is TGCAGTGCTAGATTACAGGGGTCCGGGGAGCTGTTTTTT. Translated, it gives CSARLQGSGELFF.

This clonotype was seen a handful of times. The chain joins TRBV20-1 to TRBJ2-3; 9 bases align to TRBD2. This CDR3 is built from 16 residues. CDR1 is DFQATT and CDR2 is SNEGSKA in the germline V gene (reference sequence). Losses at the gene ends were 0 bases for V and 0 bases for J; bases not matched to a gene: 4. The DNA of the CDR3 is TGCAGTGCTAGAGATCCGACTAGCGGTAGCACAGATACGCAGTATTTT. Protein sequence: CSARDPTSGSTDTQYF.

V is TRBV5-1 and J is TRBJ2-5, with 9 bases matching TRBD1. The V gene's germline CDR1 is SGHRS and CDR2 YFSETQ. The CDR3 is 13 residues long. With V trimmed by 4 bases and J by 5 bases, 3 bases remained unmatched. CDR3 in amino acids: CASSIGQGETQYF. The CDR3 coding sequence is TGCGCCAGCAGCATAGGACAGGGGGAGACCCAGTACTTC.

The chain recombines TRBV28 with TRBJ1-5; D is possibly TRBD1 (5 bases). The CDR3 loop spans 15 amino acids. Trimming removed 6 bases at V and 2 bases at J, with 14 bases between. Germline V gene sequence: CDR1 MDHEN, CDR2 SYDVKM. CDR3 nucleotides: TGTGCCAGCAGGGCGGGCGGGGCTGGCAATCAGCCCCAGCATTTT. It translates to CASRAGGAGNQPQHF.

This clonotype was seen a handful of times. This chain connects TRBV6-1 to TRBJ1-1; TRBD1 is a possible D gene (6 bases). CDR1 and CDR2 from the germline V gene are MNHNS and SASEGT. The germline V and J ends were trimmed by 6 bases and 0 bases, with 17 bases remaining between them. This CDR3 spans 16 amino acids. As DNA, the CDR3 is TGTGCCAGCAGGTCGGCAGGGGTCCGTATGAACACTGAAGCTTTCTTT. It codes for CASRSAGVRMNTEAFF.

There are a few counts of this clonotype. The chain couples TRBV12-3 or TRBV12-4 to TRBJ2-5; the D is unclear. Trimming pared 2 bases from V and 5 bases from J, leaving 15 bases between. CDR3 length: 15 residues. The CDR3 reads CASSLRRPQGETQYF. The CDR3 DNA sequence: TGTGCCAGCAGTTTACGCCGGCCCCAAGGGGAGACCCAGTACTTC.

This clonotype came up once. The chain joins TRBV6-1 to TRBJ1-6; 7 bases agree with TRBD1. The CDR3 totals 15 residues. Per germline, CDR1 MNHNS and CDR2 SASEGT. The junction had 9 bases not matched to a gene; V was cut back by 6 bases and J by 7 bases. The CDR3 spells CASSRTGRENSPLHF. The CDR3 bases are TGTGCCAGCAGCCGGACAGGACGGGAAAATTCACCCCTCCACTTT.

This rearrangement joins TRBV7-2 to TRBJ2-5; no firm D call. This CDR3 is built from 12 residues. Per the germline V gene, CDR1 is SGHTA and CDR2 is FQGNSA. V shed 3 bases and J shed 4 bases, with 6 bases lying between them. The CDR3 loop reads CASSLSLETQYF. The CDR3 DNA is TGTGCCAGCAGCTTGAGCCTAGAGACCCAGTACTTC.

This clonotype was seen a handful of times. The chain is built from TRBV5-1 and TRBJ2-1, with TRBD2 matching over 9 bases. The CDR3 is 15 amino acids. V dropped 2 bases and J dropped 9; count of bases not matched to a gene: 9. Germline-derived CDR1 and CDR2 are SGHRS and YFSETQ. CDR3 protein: CASSLPAGGPGEQFF. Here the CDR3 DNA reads TGCGCCAGCAGCTTACCAGCGGGGGGCCCGGGTGAGCAGTTCTTC.

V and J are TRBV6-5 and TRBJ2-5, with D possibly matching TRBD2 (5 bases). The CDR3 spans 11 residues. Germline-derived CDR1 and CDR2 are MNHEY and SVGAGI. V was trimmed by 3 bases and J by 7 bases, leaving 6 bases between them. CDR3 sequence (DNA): TGTGCCAGCAGTTATCTAGCGACCCAGTACTTC. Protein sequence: CASSYLATQYF.

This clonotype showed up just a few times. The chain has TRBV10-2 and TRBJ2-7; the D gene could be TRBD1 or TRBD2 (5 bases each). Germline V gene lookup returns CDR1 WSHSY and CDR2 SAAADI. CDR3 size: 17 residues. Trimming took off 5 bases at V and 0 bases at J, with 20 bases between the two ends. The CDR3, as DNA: TGCGCCAGCAGTCCCATTAGCCGGGACGGAAGCTCCTACGAGCAGTACTTC. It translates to CASSPISRDGSSYEQYF.

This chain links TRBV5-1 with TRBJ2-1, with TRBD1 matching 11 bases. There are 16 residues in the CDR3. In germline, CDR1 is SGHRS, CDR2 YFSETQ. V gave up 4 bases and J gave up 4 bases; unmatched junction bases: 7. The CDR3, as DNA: TGCGCCAGCAGCGGGGGACAGGGGGGTTTTTACAATGAGCAGTTCTTC. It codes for CASSGGQGGFYNEQFF.

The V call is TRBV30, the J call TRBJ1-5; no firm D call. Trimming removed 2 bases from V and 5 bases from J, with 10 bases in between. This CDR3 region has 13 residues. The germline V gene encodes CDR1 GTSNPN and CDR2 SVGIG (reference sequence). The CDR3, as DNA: TGTGCCTGGAGTATAGAACGGGATCAGCCCCAGCATTTT. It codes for CAWSIERDQPQHF.

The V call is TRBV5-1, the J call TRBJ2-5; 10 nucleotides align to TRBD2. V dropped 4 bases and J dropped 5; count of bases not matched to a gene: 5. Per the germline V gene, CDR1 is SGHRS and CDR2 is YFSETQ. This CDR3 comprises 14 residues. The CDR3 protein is CASSTGLADETQYF. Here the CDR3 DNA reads TGCGCCAGCAGCACCGGACTAGCGGACGAGACCCAGTACTTC.

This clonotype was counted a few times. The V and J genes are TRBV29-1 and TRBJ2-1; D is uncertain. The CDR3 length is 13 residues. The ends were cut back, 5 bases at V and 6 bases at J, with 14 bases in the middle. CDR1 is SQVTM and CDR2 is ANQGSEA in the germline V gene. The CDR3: CSVLENLGNEQFF. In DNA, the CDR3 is TGCAGCGTTCTAGAAAATTTGGGCAATGAGCAGTTCTTC.

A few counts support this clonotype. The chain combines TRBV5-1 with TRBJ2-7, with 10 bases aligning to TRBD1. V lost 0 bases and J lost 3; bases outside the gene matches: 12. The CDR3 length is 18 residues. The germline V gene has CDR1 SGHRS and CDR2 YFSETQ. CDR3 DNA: TGCGCCAGCAGCTTGGGCCACTCCGGGACAGGGGTCTTCTACGAGCAGTACTTC. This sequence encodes CASSLGHSGTGVFYEQYF.

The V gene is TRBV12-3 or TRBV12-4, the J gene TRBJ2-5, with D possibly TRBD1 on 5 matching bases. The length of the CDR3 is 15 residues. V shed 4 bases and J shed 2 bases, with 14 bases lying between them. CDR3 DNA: TGTGCCAGCAGTTCCCGTGGACACGGACAAGAGACCCAGTACTTC. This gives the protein CASSSRGHGQETQYF.

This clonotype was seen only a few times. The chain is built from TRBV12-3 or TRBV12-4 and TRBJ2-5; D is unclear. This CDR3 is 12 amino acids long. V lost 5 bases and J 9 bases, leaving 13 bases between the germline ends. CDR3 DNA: TGTGCCAGCAGTCTTCGGACGGGCTCCCAGTACTTC. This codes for CASSLRTGSQYF.

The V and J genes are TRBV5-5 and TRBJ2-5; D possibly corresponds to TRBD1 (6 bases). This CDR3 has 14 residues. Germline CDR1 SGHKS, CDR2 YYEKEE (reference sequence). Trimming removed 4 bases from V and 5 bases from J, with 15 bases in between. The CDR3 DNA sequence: TGTGCCAGCAGCCACCTAACAGGGATGGAGACCCAGTACTTC. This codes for CASSHLTGMETQYF.

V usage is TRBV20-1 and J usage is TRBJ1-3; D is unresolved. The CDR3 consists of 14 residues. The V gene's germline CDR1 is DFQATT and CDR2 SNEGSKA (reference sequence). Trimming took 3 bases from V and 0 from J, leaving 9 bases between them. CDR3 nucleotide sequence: TGCAGTGCTAGGGCCGGCACCTCTGGAAACACCATATATTTT. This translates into CSARAGTSGNTIYF.

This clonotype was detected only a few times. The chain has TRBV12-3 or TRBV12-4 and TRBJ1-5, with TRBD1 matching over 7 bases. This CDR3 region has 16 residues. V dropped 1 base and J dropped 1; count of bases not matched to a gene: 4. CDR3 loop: CASSLGWTGSNQPQHF. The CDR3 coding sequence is TGTGCCAGCAGTTTAGGATGGACAGGCAGCAATCAGCCCCAGCATTTT.

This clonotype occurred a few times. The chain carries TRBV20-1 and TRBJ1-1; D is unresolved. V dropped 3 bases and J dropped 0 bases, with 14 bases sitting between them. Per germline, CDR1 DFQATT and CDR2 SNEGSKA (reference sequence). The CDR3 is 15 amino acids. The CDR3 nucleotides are TGCAGTGCTAGGAATGATTTGGTCGTGAACACTGAAGCTTTCTTT. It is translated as CSARNDLVVNTEAFF.

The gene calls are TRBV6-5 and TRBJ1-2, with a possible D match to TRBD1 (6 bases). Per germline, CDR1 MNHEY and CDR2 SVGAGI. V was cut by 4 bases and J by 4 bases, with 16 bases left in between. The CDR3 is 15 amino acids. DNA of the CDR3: TGTGCCAGCAGTTCAATCCCGACAGGCTTCTATGGCTACACCTTC. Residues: CASSSIPTGFYGYTF.

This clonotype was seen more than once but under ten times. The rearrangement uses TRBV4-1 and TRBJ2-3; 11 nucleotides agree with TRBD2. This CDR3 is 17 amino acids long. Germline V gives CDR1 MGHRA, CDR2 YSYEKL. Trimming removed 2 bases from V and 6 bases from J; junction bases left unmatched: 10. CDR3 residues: CASSQIGASGGRDTQYF. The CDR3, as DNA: TGCGCCAGCAGCCAAATCGGGGCTAGCGGGGGGCGGGATACGCAGTATTTT.

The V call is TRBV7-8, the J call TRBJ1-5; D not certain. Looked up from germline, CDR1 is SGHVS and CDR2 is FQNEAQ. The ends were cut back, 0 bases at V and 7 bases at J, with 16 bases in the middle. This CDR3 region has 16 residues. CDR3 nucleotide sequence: TGTGCCAGCAGCTTAGCGATTGGGAGGGCCATACAGCCCCAGCATTTT. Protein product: CASSLAIGRAIQPQHF.

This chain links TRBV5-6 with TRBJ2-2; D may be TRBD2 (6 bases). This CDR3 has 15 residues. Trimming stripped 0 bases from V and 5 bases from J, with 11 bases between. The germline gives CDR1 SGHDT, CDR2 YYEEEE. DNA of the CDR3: TGTGCCAGCAGCTTGGGGGGGGAGAGGACCGGGGAGCTGTTTTTT. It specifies CASSLGGERTGELFF. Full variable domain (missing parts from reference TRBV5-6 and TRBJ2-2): DAGVTQSPTHLIKTRGQQVTLRCSPKSGHDTVSWYQQALGQGPQFIFQYYEEEERQRGNFPDRFSGHQFPNYSSELNVNALLLGDSALYLCASSLGGERTGELFFGEGSRLTVL.

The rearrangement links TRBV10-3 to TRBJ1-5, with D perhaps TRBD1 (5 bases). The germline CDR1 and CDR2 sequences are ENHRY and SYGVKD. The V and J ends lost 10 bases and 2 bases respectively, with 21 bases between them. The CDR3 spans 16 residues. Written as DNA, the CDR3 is TGTGCCACCGCCTCCAGGGTGTTAGGGGGCAATCAGCCCCAGCATTTT. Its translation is CATASRVLGGNQPQHF.